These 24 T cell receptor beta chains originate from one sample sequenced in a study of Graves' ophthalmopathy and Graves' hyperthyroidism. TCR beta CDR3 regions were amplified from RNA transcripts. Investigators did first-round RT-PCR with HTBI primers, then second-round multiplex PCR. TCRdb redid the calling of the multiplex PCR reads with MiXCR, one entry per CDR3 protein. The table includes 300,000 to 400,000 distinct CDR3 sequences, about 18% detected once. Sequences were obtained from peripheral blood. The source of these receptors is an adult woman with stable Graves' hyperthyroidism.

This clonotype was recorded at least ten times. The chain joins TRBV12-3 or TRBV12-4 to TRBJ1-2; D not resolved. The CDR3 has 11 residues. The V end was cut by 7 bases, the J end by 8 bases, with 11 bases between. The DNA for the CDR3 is TGTGCCAGCACTAGGGAGTTCGGCTACACCTTC. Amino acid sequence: CASTREFGYTF.

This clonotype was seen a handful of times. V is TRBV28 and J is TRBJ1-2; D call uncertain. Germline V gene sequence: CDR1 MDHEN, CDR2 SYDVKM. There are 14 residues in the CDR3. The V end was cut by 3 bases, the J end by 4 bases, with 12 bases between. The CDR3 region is CASSFRRILYGYTF. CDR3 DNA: TGTGCCAGCAGTTTCAGGAGGATTCTCTATGGCTACACCTTC.

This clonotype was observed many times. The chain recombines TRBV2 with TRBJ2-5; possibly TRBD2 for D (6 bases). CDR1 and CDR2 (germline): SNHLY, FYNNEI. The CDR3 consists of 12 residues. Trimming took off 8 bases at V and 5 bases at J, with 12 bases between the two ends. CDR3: CASATGGETQYF. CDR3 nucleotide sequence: TGTGCCAGCGCAACCGGAGGGGAGACCCAGTACTTC.

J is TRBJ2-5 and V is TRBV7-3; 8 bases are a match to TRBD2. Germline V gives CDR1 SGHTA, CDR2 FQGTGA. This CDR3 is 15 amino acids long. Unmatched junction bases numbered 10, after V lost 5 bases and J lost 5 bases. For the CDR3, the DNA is TGTGCCAGCAGCCCCCACCCAGCGGGGGTGGAGACCCAGTACTTC. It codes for CASSPHPAGVETQYF.

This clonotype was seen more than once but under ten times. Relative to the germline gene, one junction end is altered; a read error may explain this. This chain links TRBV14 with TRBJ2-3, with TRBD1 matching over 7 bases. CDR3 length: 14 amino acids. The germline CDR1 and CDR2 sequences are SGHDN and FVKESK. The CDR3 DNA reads TGTGCCGGCAGCCCCGGACAGGTCGGTACTACGCAGTATTTT. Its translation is CAGSPGQVGTTQYF.

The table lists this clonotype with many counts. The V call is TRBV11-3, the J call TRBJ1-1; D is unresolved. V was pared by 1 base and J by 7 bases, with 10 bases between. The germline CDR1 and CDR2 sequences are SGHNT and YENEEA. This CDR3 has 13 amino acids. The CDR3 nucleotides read TGTGCCAGCAGCTTAGGGCAGTCGTATGAAGCTTTCTTT. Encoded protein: CASSLGQSYEAFF.

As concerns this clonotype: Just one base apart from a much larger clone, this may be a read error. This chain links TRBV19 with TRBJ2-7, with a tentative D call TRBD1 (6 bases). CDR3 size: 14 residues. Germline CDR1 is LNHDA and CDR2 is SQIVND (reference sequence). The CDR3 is CASSPVLQGYEHYF. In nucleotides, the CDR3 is TGTGCCAGTAGTCCCGTATTACAGGGCTACGAGCACTACTTC.

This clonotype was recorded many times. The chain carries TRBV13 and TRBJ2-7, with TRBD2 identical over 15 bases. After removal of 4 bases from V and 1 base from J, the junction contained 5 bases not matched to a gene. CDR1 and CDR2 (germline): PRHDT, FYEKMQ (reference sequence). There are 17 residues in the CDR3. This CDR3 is CASSSFGLAGGSYEQYF. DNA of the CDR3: TGTGCCAGCAGCTCCTTTGGACTAGCGGGAGGGTCCTACGAGCAGTACTTC. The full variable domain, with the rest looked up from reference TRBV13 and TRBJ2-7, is AAGVIQSPRHLIKEKRETATLKCYPIPRHDTVYWYQQGPGQDPQFLISFYEKMQSDKGSIPDRFSAQQFSDYHSELNMSSLELGDSALYFCASSSFGLAGGSYEQYFGPGTRLTVT.

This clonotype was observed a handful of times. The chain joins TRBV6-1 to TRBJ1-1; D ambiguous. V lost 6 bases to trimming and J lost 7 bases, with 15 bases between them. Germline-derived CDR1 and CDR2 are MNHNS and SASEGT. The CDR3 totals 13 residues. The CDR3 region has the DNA TGTGCCAGCAGCCCCCCATTTCTCGGTGAAGCTTTCTTT. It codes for CASSPPFLGEAFF.

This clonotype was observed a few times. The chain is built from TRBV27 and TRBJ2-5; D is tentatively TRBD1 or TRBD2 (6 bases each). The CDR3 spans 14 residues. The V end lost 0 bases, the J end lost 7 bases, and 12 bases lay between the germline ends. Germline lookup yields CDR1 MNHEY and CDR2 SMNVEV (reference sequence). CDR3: CASSLSRWGATQYF. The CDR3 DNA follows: TGTGCCAGCAGTTTATCAAGATGGGGGGCGACCCAGTACTTC.

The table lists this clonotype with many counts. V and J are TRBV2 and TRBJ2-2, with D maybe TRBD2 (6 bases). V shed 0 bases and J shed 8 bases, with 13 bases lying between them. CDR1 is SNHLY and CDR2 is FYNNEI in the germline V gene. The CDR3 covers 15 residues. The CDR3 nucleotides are TGTGCCAGCAGTGAAGCTAGCGGCCGAAGAGGGGAGCTGTTTTTT. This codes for CASSEASGRRGELFF.

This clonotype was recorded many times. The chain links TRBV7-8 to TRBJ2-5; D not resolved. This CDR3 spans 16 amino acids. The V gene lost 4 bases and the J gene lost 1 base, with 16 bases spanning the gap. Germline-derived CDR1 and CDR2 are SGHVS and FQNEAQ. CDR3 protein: CASSSRLDAAQETQYF. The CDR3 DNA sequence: TGTGCCAGCAGCTCCCGACTGGATGCGGCCCAAGAGACCCAGTACTTC.

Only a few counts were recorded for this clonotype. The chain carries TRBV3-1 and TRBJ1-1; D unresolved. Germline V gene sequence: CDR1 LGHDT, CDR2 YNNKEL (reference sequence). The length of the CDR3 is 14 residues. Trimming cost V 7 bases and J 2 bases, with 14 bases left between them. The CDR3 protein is CASTQLEGNTEAFF. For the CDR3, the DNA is TGTGCCAGCACCCAGCTGGAGGGTAACACTGAAGCTTTCTTT.

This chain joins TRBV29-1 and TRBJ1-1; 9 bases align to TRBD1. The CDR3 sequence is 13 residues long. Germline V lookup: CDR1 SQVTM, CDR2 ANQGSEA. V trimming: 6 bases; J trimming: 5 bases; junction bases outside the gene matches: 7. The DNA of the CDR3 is TGCAGCGTGGGGTATGGGACAGGGACTGAAGCTTTCTTT. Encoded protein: CSVGYGTGTEAFF.

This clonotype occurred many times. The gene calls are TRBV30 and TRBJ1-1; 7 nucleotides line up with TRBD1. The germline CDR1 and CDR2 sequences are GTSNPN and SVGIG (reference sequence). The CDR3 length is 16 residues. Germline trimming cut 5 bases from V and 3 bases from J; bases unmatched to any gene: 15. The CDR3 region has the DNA TGTGCCTGGGGTCAGGGGGGGCCAAAAAGCGACACTGAAGCTTTCTTT. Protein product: CAWGQGGPKSDTEAFF.

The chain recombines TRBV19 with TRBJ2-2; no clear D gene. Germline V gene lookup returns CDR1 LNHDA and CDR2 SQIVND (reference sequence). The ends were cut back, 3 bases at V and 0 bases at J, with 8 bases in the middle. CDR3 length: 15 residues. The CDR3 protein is CASSIRQANTGELFF. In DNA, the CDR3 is TGTGCCAGTAGTATCAGGCAGGCGAACACCGGGGAGCTGTTTTTT.

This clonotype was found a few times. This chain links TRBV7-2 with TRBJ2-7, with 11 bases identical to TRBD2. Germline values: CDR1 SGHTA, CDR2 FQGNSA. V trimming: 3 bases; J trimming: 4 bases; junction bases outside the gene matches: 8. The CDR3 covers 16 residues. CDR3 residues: CASSFSLTSGIYEQYF. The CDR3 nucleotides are TGTGCCAGCAGCTTCAGCCTGACTAGCGGGATATACGAGCAGTACTTC.

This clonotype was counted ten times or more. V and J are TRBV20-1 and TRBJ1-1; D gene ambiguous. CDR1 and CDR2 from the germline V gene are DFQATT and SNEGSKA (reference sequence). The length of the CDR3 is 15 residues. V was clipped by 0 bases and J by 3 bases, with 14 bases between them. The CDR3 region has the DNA TGCAGTGCTAGAGATTCGGGGAGTGGGCACACTGAAGCTTTCTTT. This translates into CSARDSGSGHTEAFF.

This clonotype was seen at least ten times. The DNA of the CDR3 is TGTGCCAGCAGCTCTGTTGTTGGGGAGACCCAGTACTTC. This encodes CASSSVVGETQYF. The J gene is TRBJ2-5, the V gene TRBV7-2, with D hard to call. V lost 4 bases to trimming and J lost 5 bases, with 11 bases between them. The germline V gene has CDR1 SGHTA and CDR2 FQGNSA. The CDR3 totals 13 residues. Full variable domain (rest looked up from reference TRBV7-2 and TRBJ2-5): GAGVSQSPSNKVTEKGKDVELRCDPISGHTALYWYRQSLGQGLEFLIYFQGNSAPDKSGLPSDRFSAERTGGSVSTLTIQRTQQEDSAVYLCASSSVVGETQYFGPGTRLLVL.

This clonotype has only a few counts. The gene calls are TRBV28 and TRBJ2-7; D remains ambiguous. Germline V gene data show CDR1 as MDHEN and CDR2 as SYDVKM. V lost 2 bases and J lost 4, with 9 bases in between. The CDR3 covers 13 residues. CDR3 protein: CASSLLSEYEQYF. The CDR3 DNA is TGTGCCAGCAGTTTACTTTCGGAATACGAGCAGTACTTC.

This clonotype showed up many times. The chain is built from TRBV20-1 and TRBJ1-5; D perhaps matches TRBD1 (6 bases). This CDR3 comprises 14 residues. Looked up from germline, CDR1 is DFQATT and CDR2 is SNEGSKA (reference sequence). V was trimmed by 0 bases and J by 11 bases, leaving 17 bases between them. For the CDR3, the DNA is TGCAGTGCTAGAGATCGTAGGGGGTTCGTAACCCAGCATTTT. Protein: CSARDRRGFVTQHF.

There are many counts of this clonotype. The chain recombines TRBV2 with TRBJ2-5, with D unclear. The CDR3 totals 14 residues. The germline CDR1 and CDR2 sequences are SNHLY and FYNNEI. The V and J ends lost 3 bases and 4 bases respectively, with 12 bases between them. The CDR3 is CASSDIGRTETQYF. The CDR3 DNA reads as TGTGCCAGCAGTGACATCGGCAGGACAGAGACCCAGTACTTC.

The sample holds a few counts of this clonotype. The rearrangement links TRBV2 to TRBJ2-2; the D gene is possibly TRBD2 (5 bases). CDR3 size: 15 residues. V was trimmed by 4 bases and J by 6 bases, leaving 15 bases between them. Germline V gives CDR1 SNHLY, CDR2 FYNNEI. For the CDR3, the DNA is TGTGCCAGCAGTGTAGATTCTAGCCGGGCCGGGGAGCTGTTTTTT. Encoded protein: CASSVDSSRAGELFF.

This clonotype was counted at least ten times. CDR3 DNA: TGTGCCAGCAGCCGGACAGGGGGCGCCGGTTACGAGCAGTACTTC. Its translation: CASSRTGGAGYEQYF. V gene TRBV7-2 combines with J gene TRBJ2-7, with 11 bases identical to TRBD1. CDR3 length: 15 amino acids. Trimming removed 5 bases from V and 4 bases from J; junction bases left unmatched: 7. Germline V lookup: CDR1 SGHTA, CDR2 FQGNSA.